The clone carrying this T cell receptor (beta chain) was seen repeatedly, ten times or more. What it binds is not known. Specified time point: newly diagnosed GD, antithyroid drugs for less than 3 months. The authors made the TCR library using RNA they extracted from PBMCs. Graves' disease diagnosis followed American Thyroid Association guidelines. Researchers made TCR beta libraries by using iRepertoire HTBI primers and running Arm-PCR on CDR3 regions. TCRdb itself ran the multiplex PCR reads through MiXCR, one entry per CDR3 protein. This table has some 370,000 distinct CDR3 sequences, over 9.5% appearing once. The sample is drawn from a study of regulatory T cells in long-lasting Graves disease. Whole-study results and caveats: Among samples with persistent disease, TRBV28, TRBJ1-2 and TRBJ2-5 were favored.

The germline CDR1 and CDR2 sequences are MNHNS and SASEGT. The CDR3 has 14 amino acids. Trimming cost V 6 bases and J 4 bases, with 13 bases left between them. The data also belong to a second study, concerning T cells in Graves' hyperthyroidism and ophthalmopathy. Turning to that study: Disease duration under 2 months; hyperthyroidism patients were aged 18 to 65. The model identified upcoming ophthalmopathy a median approximately six months ahead of onset.

The sample consisted of peripheral blood mononuclear cells (PBMCs), taken at new diagnosis, from a patient treated with antithyroid drugs. This sequence was found in a woman between 18 and 30 years old with Graves disease. This chain links TRBV6-1 with TRBJ1-3, with D uncertain. The CDR3 loop reads CASRGSQEGNTIYF. CDR3 in DNA: TGTGCCAGCAGAGGGTCACAAGAAGGAAACACCATATATTTT.